This TCR beta chain is drawn from a study of T cell repertoires in cytomegalovirus infection (dated 2019 in TCRdb). Study-level background: Peptide stimulations targeted recently identified HLA-C-restricted CMV epitopes, whose presentation resists viral immunomodulation, together with well-studied HLA-B-restricted epitopes. Because public TCR beta signatures pointed to carriage of CMV infection together with the matching HLA type, the HLA type of each donor mattered for the analysis.

The meaning of the sample's treatment or condition label: in vitro stimulation with specific CMV peptide epitopes to enrich CMV-specific T cells. The sample holds many counts of this clonotype. The specificity of this receptor is unknown. No qualities accompany the bases; no much larger clone lies one base away. Trimmed from V: 0 bases; trimmed from J: 7 bases; junction bases lacking a gene match: 8. CDR1 and CDR2 (SGHVS, FQNEAQ) derive from the germline V gene. The CDR3 covers 15 residues, taking in both the cysteine and the phenylalanine. The retained sequence is limited to the CDR3, 45 bases, with the frame set at the first base. General conclusions and limits of the study: Carriers of CMV infection plus the relevant HLA type were discriminated by the cumulative frequency of public TCR beta family members in the study cohort and in an independent roughly 380-donor cohort. In the ex vivo response, HLA-C-restricted CMV-specific TCR beta clonotypes were dominant, and in two of eight donors the single most frequent clonotype came from this HLA-C-restricted group.

Sequencing was performed on an Illumina HiSeq 1500. TCRdb handled the public reads itself, with Q25 trimming in fastp and clone calling in MiXCR, and kept productive beta chains. Merged by CDR3 protein, the rows form single entries marked with the most common genes and DNA. For this sample the table gives under 300,000 distinct CDR3 sequences, of which roughly a fifth were detected only once. The top ten clones comprise about 21% of the sample. The TCR was taken from a human donor in good health (CMV status not recorded). Some clones in this sample may be carry-over from other donors' samples. The sample was cultured PBMCs, taken from culture after CMV antigen stimulation. The V and J genes are TRBV7-8 and TRBJ1-1; the junction holds 7 bases that match TRBD1. Read as DNA, the sequence is TGTGCCAGCAGCTTAGCCGGAGGGGGGACAGTTGAAGCTTTCTTT. The resulting protein is CASSLAGGGTVEAFF.